A single sample gave rise to the 12 T cell receptor beta chains below, sequenced in a study of OX40 agonist ivuxolimab in advanced cancers. Libraries were prepared by immunoSEQ multiplex PCR; TCRdb keeps only in-frame clonotypes and omits some of them. The data hold around 80,000 clones, with around nine tenths observed a single time. The specimen was CD4+ or CD8+ T cells sorted from blood, collected in a trial of the OX40 agonist ivuxolimab. These receptor sequences come from an adult with an advanced solid tumor such as melanoma, head and neck, liver or kidney cancer.

A single count supports this clone. The rearrangement uses TRBV7-9 and TRBJ2-3, with 8 positions matching TRBD2. The CDR3 consists of 17 residues. Germline CDR1 SEHNR, CDR2 FQNEAQ (reference sequence). Unmatched junction bases numbered 7, after V lost 1 base and J lost 1 base. The CDR3 nucleotides are TGTGCCAGCAGCTTAGGGGTTAGCGGGGTACGCACAGATACGCAGTATTTT. It yields the protein CASSLGVSGVRTDTQYF.

The chain combines TRBV30 with TRBJ2-6; D remains ambiguous. The V gene's germline CDR1 is GTSNPN and CDR2 SVGIG (reference sequence). Trimming cost V 0 bases and J 6 bases, with 6 bases left between them. This CDR3 contains 13 residues. CDR3 sequence: CAWSVLVANVLTF. CDR3 bases: TGTGCCTGGAGTGTGCTTGTGGCCAACGTCCTGACTTTC.

V gene TRBV27 combines with J gene TRBJ1-5, with D tentatively TRBD1 (6 bases). The CDR3 sequence is 17 residues long. Germline CDR1 is MNHEY and CDR2 is SMNVEV (reference sequence). V was shortened by 4 bases and J by 0 bases, with 16 bases between the two germline ends. The CDR3 sequence: CASSSLPGTHSNQPQHF. The CDR3 bases are TGTGCCAGCAGTTCCCTCCCAGGGACACATAGCAATCAGCCCCAGCATTTT.

Worth noting for this clone: An end of the junction does not agree with germline; a read error may underlie this. The V call is TRBV7-7, the J call TRBJ2-3; the D is unclear. Germline V CDR1 and CDR2: SSHAT, FNYEAQ (reference sequence). The CDR3 covers 14 residues. DNA of the CDR3: TGTGCTAGCAGCTTAGACGAGGTTACAGATACGCAGTATTTT. This sequence encodes CASSLDEVTDTQYF.

The chain uses TRBV5-8 and TRBJ1-5, with TRBD1 as a possible D gene (5 bases). The CDR3 has 15 residues. V was pared by 5 bases and J by 3 bases, with 15 bases between. Looked up from germline, CDR1 is SGHTS and CDR2 is YDEGEE. CDR3 in DNA: TGTGCCAGCAGGTTCGGCGGACACAACAATCAGCCCCAGCATTTT. This sequence encodes CASRFGGHNNQPQHF. The variable domain in full, with the rest retrieved from reference TRBV5-8 and TRBJ1-5, is EAGVTQSPTHLIKTRGQQATLRCSPISGHTSVYWYQQALGLGLQFLLWYDEGEERNRGNFPPRFSGRQFPNYSSELNVNALELEDSALYLCASRFGGHNNQPQHFGDGTRLSIL.

J is TRBJ2-7 and V is TRBV18; tentative D call: TRBD2 (6 bases). The CDR3 has 18 amino acids. The V end lost 0 bases, the J end lost 0 bases, and 18 bases lay between the germline ends. Germline V lookup: CDR1 KGHSH, CDR2 LQKENI. The CDR3 sequence is CASSPPIGSSASSYEQYF. The CDR3 DNA reads TGTGCCAGCTCACCACCGATCGGTTCTAGCGCGAGCTCCTACGAGCAGTACTTC.

The gene calls are TRBV6-6 and TRBJ1-2; TRBD1 might be the D (5 bases). The V end was cut by 6 bases, the J end by 4 bases, with 9 bases between. This CDR3 has 12 amino acids. Germline assignment: CDR1 MNHNY and CDR2 SVGAGI (reference sequence). The CDR3 bases are TGTGCCAGCAGGGGGGAAGCCTATGGCTACACCTTC. Its protein is CASRGEAYGYTF.

This chain uses TRBV18 with TRBJ1-6; tentatively, D is TRBD1 (6 bases). Per the germline V gene, CDR1 is KGHSH and CDR2 is LQKENI. The CDR3 covers 15 residues. The germline V and J ends were trimmed by 6 bases and 9 bases, with 18 bases remaining between them. CDR3 sequence: CASSPTRGGTSPLHF. The CDR3 bases are TGTGCCAGCTCGCCCACCAGGGGCGGGACTTCACCCCTCCACTTT.

This chain uses TRBV11-1 with TRBJ1-1, with D unresolved. This CDR3 has 14 amino acids. Looked up from germline, CDR1 is SGHAT and CDR2 is FQDESV (reference sequence). Trimming stripped 3 bases from V and 4 bases from J, with 12 bases between. CDR3 DNA: TGTGCCAGCAGCTTGGGATATAGCGGCACTGAAGCTTTCTTT. It codes for CASSLGYSGTEAFF.

The rearrangement joins TRBV6-5 to TRBJ2-5, with D possibly being TRBD1 or TRBD2 (6 bases each). The CDR3 is made up of 16 amino acids. CDR1 and CDR2 from the germline V gene are MNHEY and SVGAGI. Deletions cut 0 bases from V and 5 bases from J, with 16 bases between. In nucleotides, the CDR3 is TGTGCCAGCAGTTACTCGAACGGGGGCGCCGGGGAGACCCAGTACTTC. Encoded protein: CASSYSNGGAGETQYF.

The CDR3 nucleotides are TGCGCCAGCAGCTCCGGGACCGGGGAGCCCCAGCATTTT. Amino acids: CASSSGTGEPQHF. The chain links TRBV5-1 to TRBJ1-5, with D perhaps TRBD1 (5 bases). Germline loops: CDR1 SGHRS, CDR2 YFSETQ. V dropped 3 bases and J dropped 8 bases, with 12 bases sitting between them. The CDR3 contains 13 residues.

The chain combines TRBV6-1 with TRBJ2-1; 8 bases are a match to TRBD1. Germline CDR1 MNHNS, CDR2 SASEGT. The CDR3 extends over 15 amino acids. J gave up 5 bases and V 2 bases, and 5 bases lay outside the gene matches. CDR3 sequence: CASSETQGADNEQFF. The CDR3 DNA sequence: TGTGCCAGCAGTGAAACCCAGGGGGCCGACAATGAGCAGTTCTTC.